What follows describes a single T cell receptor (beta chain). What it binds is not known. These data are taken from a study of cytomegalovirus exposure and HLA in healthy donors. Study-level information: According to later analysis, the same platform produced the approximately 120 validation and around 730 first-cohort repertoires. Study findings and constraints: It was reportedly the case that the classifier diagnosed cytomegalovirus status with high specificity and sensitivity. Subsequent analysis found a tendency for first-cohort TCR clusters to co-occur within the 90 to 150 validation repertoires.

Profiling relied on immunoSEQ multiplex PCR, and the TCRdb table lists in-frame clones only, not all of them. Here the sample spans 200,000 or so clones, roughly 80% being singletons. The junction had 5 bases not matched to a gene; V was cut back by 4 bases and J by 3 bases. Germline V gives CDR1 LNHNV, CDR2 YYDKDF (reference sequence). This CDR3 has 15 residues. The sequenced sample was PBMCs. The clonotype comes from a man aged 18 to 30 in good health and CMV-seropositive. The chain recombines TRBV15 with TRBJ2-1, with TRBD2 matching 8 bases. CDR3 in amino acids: CATSTSGTSYNEQFF. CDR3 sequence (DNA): TGTGCCACCAGCACCTCCGGGACTAGCTACAATGAGCAGTTCTTC.